This T cell receptor beta chain came from a study of T cell responses to AZD1222 COVID-19 vaccine. Clones were sequenced by immunoSEQ multiplex PCR, and TCRdb holds only the in-frame ones, with some missing. The repertoire holds roughly 150,000 clones, 91% seen once, with 1% to 1.5% in the top ten. The CDR3 runs 17 residues. The V gene's germline CDR1 is SGHRS and CDR2 YFSETQ. V lost 5 bases to trimming and J lost 4 bases, with 23 bases between them. The sample consisted of peripheral blood, taken 28 days after the second AZD1222 dose. The sequence derives from an adult who received the AZD1222 COVID-19 vaccine. V is TRBV5-1 and J is TRBJ2-3, with a tentative D call TRBD2 (5 bases). In DNA form, the CDR3 reads TGCGCCAGCAGGGGTACCGGGTCCGATTCGCGGGCAGATACGCAGTATTTT. The encoded protein is CASRGTGSDSRADTQYF.